This is a list of T cell receptor beta chains from one sample in a study of T cell responses to AZD1222 COVID-19 vaccine. Clones were read by immunoSEQ multiplex PCR, and TCRdb kept only the in-frame ones, dropping some. Altogether tens of thousands of clones are present, 80% to 90% being singletons, with the ten largest covering under 3%. The sample in question was peripheral blood, obtained 28 days after the second AZD1222 dose. Receptors originate from an adult who received the AZD1222 COVID-19 vaccine. Each CDR3 is given without its conserved first and last residue.

v_call cdr3_aa
TRBV7-3 ASSLYQGVYNEQF
TRBV2 ASSEVRDSNYGYT
TRBV2 ASSEWRQGGAGELF
TRBV5-1 ASTPGDGGSYNEQF
TRBV6-6 ASIRTGGNEKLF
TRBV7-2 ASSFLGRVTEAF
TRBV27 ASRLNNEDEQY
TRBV11-2 ASSPLGGDFYEQY
TRBV28 ASSLSGNYGYT
TRBV10-3 AISESANEKLF
TRBV27 ASTRGQGGLGELF
TRBV19 ASSGTRSGNTIY
TRBV9 ASSFSDGNEQF
TRBV15 ATSRVGDSYGYT
TRBV6-2/TRBV6-3 ASSPRGQGAWDSHSPLH
TRBV11-2 ASSLLMTGFTGFYEQY
TRBV10-3 AISEALGGGSPLH
TRBV5-1 ASSLGRDGLVGT
TRBV11-1 ASSLGGLEETQY
TRBV2 ASSATGEKTQY
TRBV24-1 ATSPGQGSNTIY
TRBV5-1 ASRFSGSPYNEQF
TRBV18 ASSPPNRERVYNEQF
TRBV27 ASRKTGMGYNEKLF
TRBV2 ASTHREPDEQY
TRBV19 ASTPFRRRTGDYGYT
TRBV12-3/TRBV12-4 ASRSRDTQY
TRBV6-4 ASSESPGTDLTEAF
TRBV11-2 ASSLTRNTEAF
TRBV27 ASRNPGTSGPNEQF
TRBV7-3 ASSPERGGSYEQY
TRBV5-5 ASSVPGSYTGELF
TRBV25-1 ASRKIQGGPETQY
TRBV11-2 ASSTGTATEAF
TRBV19 ASSIGRARRLNTEAF
TRBV30 AWNSGYGYT
TRBV12-3/TRBV12-4 ASSPQGVGEQY
TRBV7-2 ASSLVGTGGNQPQH
TRBV6-2/TRBV6-3 ASSFVGPNEQF
TRBV19 ARDRGLNYGEKLF
TRBV2 ASAIFSMDRGYEQY
TRBV18 ASSPPKGGVGTDTQY
TRBV18 ASTQWTGVNTEAF
TRBV7-9 ASSLAGQGAWDEKLF
TRBV19 ASSLPGQTNSPLH
TRBV6-5 ASSTLETQY
TRBV28 ASSLSGAGFSSYNSPLH
TRBV7-9 ASSSGKGGAFLTDTQY
TRBV3-1/TRBV3-2 ASSLWGQGNTEAF
TRBV12-3/TRBV12-4 ASRMDTANVLT
TRBV7-3 ASSGGDIEVTDTQY
TRBV30 AWSLGGGNTIY
TRBV18 ASSSQERDSPLH